Following are 2 T cell receptor beta chains from one sample sequenced in a study of tumor-infiltrating lymphocytes in primary liver carcinoma. From around 500 ng of total RNA, TCR beta-specific cDNA was reverse-transcribed using a constant-region primer. Slightly modified ARM-PCR served as the procedure for the TCR beta libraries. These libraries came from three rounds of nested multiplex PCR. The opening two PCR rounds, around 11 cycles each, paired TRBV1-TRBV30 forward primers with a C-beta reverse primer. From the multiplex PCR reads, TCRdb called clonotypes with MiXCR, one entry per CDR3 protein. The sample has nearly 200,000 distinct CDR3 sequences, about 65% seen once; the top ten hold roughly 7%. Alongside blood RNA obtained from unsorted whole blood, germline DNA was also extracted. Sequenced sample: peripheral blood. Source of these receptors: a woman aged 60-75 years with primary liver carcinoma and hepatitis B virus infection.

This clonotype was found once. V gene TRBV12-3 or TRBV12-4 combines with J gene TRBJ2-3, with no clear D. CDR3 length equals 14 residues. The CDR3, as DNA: TGTGTCTGCAGTTTTCCGGAGCACACGGATACGCAGTATTTT. It codes for CVCSFPEHTDTQYF.

In the case of this clonotype: The junction departs from the called germline gene at one end, perhaps through a read error. This sequence joins TRBV6-6 and TRBJ2-7; 8 bases line up with TRBD2. The germline V gene encodes CDR1 MNHNY and CDR2 SVGAGI (reference sequence). The CDR3 consists of 18 residues. CDR3 nucleotides: TGTGCCAGCAGTTACCCCCGCCGCGTTACAGCGGGAGTTTGCGAGCAGTATTTC. It codes for CASSYPRRVTAGVCEQYF.